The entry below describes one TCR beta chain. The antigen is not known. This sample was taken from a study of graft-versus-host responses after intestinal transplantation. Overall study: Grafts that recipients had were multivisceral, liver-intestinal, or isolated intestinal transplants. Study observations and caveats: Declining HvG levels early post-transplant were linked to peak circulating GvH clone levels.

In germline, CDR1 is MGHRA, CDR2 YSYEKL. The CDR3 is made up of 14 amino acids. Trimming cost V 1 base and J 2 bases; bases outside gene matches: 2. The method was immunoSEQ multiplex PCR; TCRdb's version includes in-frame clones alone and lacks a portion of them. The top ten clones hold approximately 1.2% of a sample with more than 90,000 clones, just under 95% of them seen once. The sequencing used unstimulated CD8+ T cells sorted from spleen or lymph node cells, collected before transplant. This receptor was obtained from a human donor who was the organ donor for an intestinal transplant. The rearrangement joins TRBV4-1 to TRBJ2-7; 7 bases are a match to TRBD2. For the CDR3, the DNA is TGCGCCAGCAGCCAAGTGGGGGGGGCCTACGAGCAGTACTTC. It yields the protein CASSQVGGAYEQYF.